This T cell receptor (beta chain) was retrieved from a study of response to subunit inactivated influenza vaccine. One entry per CDR3 protein, called by TCRdb with MiXCR from the RT-PCR reads. This sample has hundreds of thousands of distinct CDR3 sequences, with under 9% found just once. CDR3 length equals 15 residues. Germline CDR1 is LNHNV and CDR2 is YYDKDF (reference sequence). Trimming cost V 4 bases and J 6 bases; bases outside gene matches: 7. The sequence was collected from a man aged 45-69 years who received an inactivated influenza vaccine. This sample comprised PBMCs from blood, obtained around 25 months after vaccination. The chain combines TRBV15 with TRBJ1-4, with 8 bases lining up with TRBD1. CDR3 in amino acids: CATSTWDRTYEKLFF. CDR3 sequence (DNA): TGTGCCACCAGCACCTGGGACAGGACTTATGAAAAACTGTTTTTT.